Shown below are 25 T cell receptor beta chains from a single sample sequenced in a study of T cell responses to AZD1222 COVID-19 vaccine. Measured with immunoSEQ multiplex PCR; TCRdb has only the in-frame clones, and not every one. This table holds roughly 120,000 clones, about 88% found once. Source: peripheral blood, taken on day 0 of AZD1222 vaccination. All receptors derive from an adult in good health.

V and J are TRBV3-1 (or the pseudogene TRBV3-2) and TRBJ1-6, with 8 nucleotides matching TRBD1. Per germline, CDR1 LGHDT and CDR2 YNNKEL (reference sequence). There are 12 residues in the CDR3. J was trimmed by 12 bases and V by 5 bases; bases with no gene match: 3. CDR3 nucleotide sequence: TGTGCCAGCAGCTTTACAGGGGGACCCCTCCACTTT. Its translation: CASSFTGGPLHF.

The V and J genes are TRBV18 and TRBJ2-7; possible D gene TRBD2, 6 bases. The CDR3 contains 15 residues. V lost 2 bases and J 2 bases, leaving 13 bases between the germline ends. Looked up from germline, CDR1 is KGHSH and CDR2 is LQKENI. The CDR3 reads CASSPAAGSTYEQYF. DNA of the CDR3: TGTGCCAGCTCACCAGCCGCCGGGAGCACCTACGAGCAGTACTTC.

This clone appeared once. The V call is TRBV5-5, the J call TRBJ2-3, with 14 bases that match TRBD2. This CDR3 region has 16 residues. Germline V gives CDR1 SGHKS, CDR2 YYEKEE (reference sequence). V lost 0 bases, J lost 5 bases, and 2 bases stayed unmatched. Written as DNA, the CDR3 is TGTGCCAGCAGCTTGGGACTAGCGGGAGGGGAAGATACGCAGTATTTT. Translated: CASSLGLAGGEDTQYF.

The rearrangement uses TRBV7-2 and TRBJ1-5; 9 positions match TRBD1. The CDR3 loop spans 15 amino acids. Per the germline V gene, CDR1 is SGHTA and CDR2 is FQGNSA. Losses at the gene ends were 5 bases for V and 6 bases for J; bases not matched to a gene: 8. The CDR3 is CASSRGDRVGQPQHF. CDR3 nucleotides: TGTGCCAGCAGCCGTGGGGACAGGGTCGGTCAGCCCCAGCATTTT.

The chain couples TRBV18 to TRBJ1-3, with D perhaps matching TRBD1 (6 bases). Trimming pared 2 bases from V and 9 bases from J, leaving 17 bases between. This CDR3 region has 15 residues. Per germline, CDR1 KGHSH and CDR2 LQKENI. Here the CDR3 DNA reads TGTGCCAGCTCACCAGCTTTACAGGGAGTAAGCACCATATATTTT. Translated: CASSPALQGVSTIYF. The complete variable domain, with remaining parts taken from reference TRBV18 and TRBJ1-3, reads NAGVMQNPRHLVRRRGQEARLRCSPMKGHSHVYWYRQLPEEGLKFMVYLQKENIIDESGMPKERFSAEFPKEGPSILRIQQVVRGDSAAYFCASSPALQGVSTIYFGEGSWLTVV.

This clone was observed once. The rearrangement joins TRBV3-1 (or the pseudogene TRBV3-2) to TRBJ2-1; D is unresolved. Germline V gives CDR1 LGHDT, CDR2 YNNKEL (reference sequence). This CDR3 is built from 15 residues. V was cut by 8 bases and J by 7 bases, with 21 bases left in between. CDR3 sequence reads: CASETWAAGGNEQFF. The CDR3 nucleotides read TGTGCCAGCGAGACCTGGGCCGCAGGTGGGAATGAGCAGTTCTTC.

This clone occurred once. The V gene is TRBV7-9, the J gene TRBJ2-1, with D tentatively TRBD1 (6 bases). The germline V gene has CDR1 SEHNR and CDR2 FQNEAQ (reference sequence). The CDR3 is 14 residues long. The V gene lost 1 base and the J gene lost 6 bases, with 10 bases spanning the gap. The CDR3 sequence: CASSLGGHINEQFF. The CDR3 region has the DNA TGTGCCAGCAGCTTAGGGGGACACATCAATGAGCAGTTCTTC.

The chain carries TRBV5-8 and TRBJ1-5, with no clear D. Per germline, CDR1 SGHTS and CDR2 YDEGEE. V was clipped by 0 bases and J by 4 bases, with 11 bases between them. CDR3 length: 15 amino acids. CDR3 in amino acids: CASSLVGSRNQPQHF. The CDR3 DNA sequence: TGTGCCAGCAGCTTGGTAGGGTCAAGAAATCAGCCCCAGCATTTT. Full variable domain (rest looked up from reference TRBV5-8 and TRBJ1-5): EAGVTQSPTHLIKTRGQQATLRCSPISGHTSVYWYQQALGLGLQFLLWYDEGEERNRGNFPPRFSGRQFPNYSSELNVNALELEDSALYLCASSLVGSRNQPQHFGDGTRLSIL.

J is TRBJ1-6 and V is TRBV2; 9 nucleotides line up with TRBD1. Per germline, CDR1 SNHLY and CDR2 FYNNEI. Trimming cost V 6 bases and J 7 bases; bases outside gene matches: 7. CDR3 length: 15 amino acids. DNA for the CDR3: TGTGCCAGCAGCTCGGGACAGGGAGGCAATTCACCCCTCCACTTT. As protein: CASSSGQGGNSPLHF.

The genes are TRBV3-1 (or the pseudogene TRBV3-2) and TRBJ2-7; D is ambiguous. Germline V gives CDR1 LGHDT, CDR2 YNNKEL (reference sequence). The germline V and J ends were trimmed by 2 bases and 5 bases, with 7 bases remaining between them. This CDR3 is 12 amino acids long. CDR3 nucleotide sequence: TGTGCCAGCAGCCAAATAGGGCACGAGCAGTACTTC. Translation gives CASSQIGHEQYF.

In its sample, this clone was seen a few times. This rearrangement joins TRBV19 to TRBJ1-1; D gene uncertain. CDR3 length: 15 amino acids. The germline CDR1 and CDR2 sequences are LNHDA and SQIVND (reference sequence). V was clipped by 4 bases and J by 2 bases, with 14 bases between them. The CDR3 region is CASSTPLGINTEAFF. CDR3 coding DNA: TGTGCCAGTAGTACCCCCCTAGGAATAAACACTGAAGCTTTCTTT. Supplemented by reference TRBV19 and TRBJ1-1, the full variable domain reads DGGITQSPKYLFRKEGQNVTLSCEQNLNHDAMYWYRQDPGQGLRLIYYSQIVNDFQKGDIAEGYSVSREKKESFPLTVTSAQKNPTAFYLCASSTPLGINTEAFFGQGTRLTVV.

The chain has TRBV3-1 (or the pseudogene TRBV3-2) and TRBJ1-2; 11 positions match TRBD1. CDR1 LGHDT and CDR2 YNNKEL come from the germline V gene (reference sequence). The CDR3 length is 16 residues. Losses at the gene ends were 3 bases for V and 5 bases for J; bases not matched to a gene: 8. The CDR3 nucleotides read TGTGCCAGCAGCCACACCTCCGGGACAGGGGGTTATGGCTACACCTTC. This sequence encodes CASSHTSGTGGYGYTF.

The rearrangement links TRBV7-9 to TRBJ2-5, with D possibly called TRBD1 or TRBD2 (5 bases each). From germline, CDR1 is SEHNR and CDR2 FQNEAQ (reference sequence). Trimming shortened V by 2 bases and J by 0 bases, and 10 bases separated the two germline ends. The CDR3 loop spans 15 amino acids. CDR3 region: CASSLRGGYQETQYF. CDR3 nucleotide sequence: TGTGCCAGCAGCTTAAGGGGCGGGTACCAAGAGACCCAGTACTTC.

The chain uses TRBV18 and TRBJ1-5, with no clear D. Germline CDR1 KGHSH, CDR2 LQKENI. The CDR3 loop spans 14 amino acids. The V end was cut by 2 bases, the J end by 4 bases, with 9 bases between. CDR3 bases: TGTGCCAGCTCACCAAGTAGACATAATCAGCCCCAGCATTTT. Its translation is CASSPSRHNQPQHF.

The rearrangement links TRBV19 to TRBJ2-7; a weak D match, TRBD1 (5 bases). From germline, CDR1 is LNHDA and CDR2 SQIVND (reference sequence). Trimming left V 4 bases short and J 5 bases short, with 12 bases between. CDR3 length equals 13 residues. CDR3 DNA sequence: TGTGCCAGTAGTAGTCAGGGTTTCAACGAGCAGTACTTC. This encodes CASSSQGFNEQYF.

The chain uses TRBV6-5 and TRBJ2-3, with D perhaps TRBD1 or TRBD2 (6 bases each). Germline V gives CDR1 MNHEY, CDR2 SVGAGI. This CDR3 contains 14 residues. V was trimmed by 8 bases and J by 3 bases, leaving 15 bases between them. CDR3 sequence: CASQKGGVTDTQYF. The CDR3 DNA reads TGTGCCAGCCAAAAGGGGGGAGTTACAGATACGCAGTATTTT.

The chain links TRBV24-1 to TRBJ1-5; D is unclear. Trimming took off 5 bases at V and 7 bases at J, with 11 bases between the two ends. There are 13 residues in the CDR3. Looked up from germline, CDR1 is KGHDR and CDR2 is SFDVKD. The CDR3 region is CATSGTAKQPQHF. In DNA, the CDR3 is TGTGCCACCAGTGGTACAGCGAAACAGCCCCAGCATTTT.

The chain employs TRBV5-1 and TRBJ1-2; TRBD1 matches at 10 bases. The V segment lost 3 bases and the J segment 6 bases; nucleotides outside the gene matches: 2. The CDR3 extends over 13 amino acids. Germline CDR1 SGHRS, CDR2 YFSETQ. As DNA, the CDR3 is TGCGCCAGCAGCTGGACAGGGGGTAATGGCTACACCTTC. It is translated as CASSWTGGNGYTF.

The chain joins TRBV5-1 to TRBJ1-2; TRBD1 agrees at 7 bases. After removal of 1 base from V and 0 bases from J, the junction contained 3 bases not matched to a gene. This CDR3 has 15 amino acids. The germline V gene has CDR1 SGHRS and CDR2 YFSETQ. DNA for the CDR3: TGCGCCAGCAGCTTGCAGGGGGAGTCTAACTATGGCTACACCTTC. Translation gives CASSLQGESNYGYTF.

About this clone itself: At the DNA level, this CDR3 is encoded by other sequences in the same sample as well. This chain links TRBV5-1 with TRBJ1-6; 8 positions match TRBD1. The CDR3 runs 14 residues. J was trimmed by 7 bases and V by 0 bases; bases with no gene match: 0. Germline CDR1 reads SGHRS; CDR2 reads YFSETQ. CDR3 residues: CASSLGQGNSPLHF. Written as DNA, the CDR3 is TGCGCCAGCAGCTTGGGACAGGGGAATTCACCCCTCCACTTT.

This clone was seen more than once but under ten times. The genes are TRBV18 and TRBJ1-2, with D possibly matching TRBD1 (6 bases). CDR1 and CDR2 from the germline V gene are KGHSH and LQKENI. This CDR3 has 13 amino acids. V dropped 5 bases and J dropped 4 bases, with 11 bases sitting between them. The CDR3 DNA reads as TGTGCCAGCTCAGTCCGGGACACCTATGGCTACACCTTC. As protein: CASSVRDTYGYTF.

V is TRBV5-1 and J is TRBJ2-5; the match to TRBD2 covers 10 bases. The CDR3 consists of 15 residues. CDR1 is SGHRS, CDR2 YFSETQ, per germline. J was trimmed by 4 bases and V by 4 bases; bases with no gene match: 7. The CDR3 DNA reads TGCGCCAGCAGCCCCGGGGCTAGCGGGGGAGAGACCCAGTACTTC. This gives the protein CASSPGASGGETQYF.

CDR3 loop: CASSSPPEGDYGYTF. The CDR3, as DNA: TGTGCCAGCAGCTCACCTCCGGAGGGCGACTATGGCTACACCTTC. J is TRBJ1-2 and V is TRBV7-9, with D hard to call. V was pared by 4 bases and J by 3 bases, with 15 bases between. Germline CDR1 is SEHNR and CDR2 is FQNEAQ (reference sequence). This CDR3 comprises 15 residues.

CDR3 sequence (DNA): TGTGCCAGCAGTGGAGCCTATGAGCAGTTCTTC. Protein product: CASSGAYEQFF. V is TRBV2 and J is TRBJ2-1; D remains ambiguous. The CDR3 totals 11 residues. Between the trimmed V and J ends, which lost 4 bases and 8 bases, there was a span of 6 bases. Germline CDR1 and CDR2: SNHLY and FYNNEI.

The rearrangement joins TRBV19 to TRBJ2-1; TRBD1 matches at 9 bases. V trimming: 5 bases; J trimming: 8 bases; junction bases outside the gene matches: 7. The CDR3 length is 14 residues. Germline CDR1 is LNHDA and CDR2 is SQIVND (reference sequence). In DNA, the CDR3 is TGTGCCAGTAGTTTTTGGACAGGGGCTGATGAGCAGTTCTTC. Translated, it gives CASSFWTGADEQFF.